These 5 T cell receptor beta chains were sequenced from one sample in a study of T-cell reconstitution after alpha-beta-depleted transplantation in children. Unique molecular identifiers featured in how the TCRbeta library was prepared. A single record per CDR3 protein comes from TCRdb applying MiXCR to the PCR reads. The table has 250,000 or so distinct CDR3 sequences, 20% to 30% seen once. The sequencing here drew on PBMCs, mostly from graft donor cells, taken 360 days after TCRalphabeta/CD19-depleted stem cell transplant. The receptors originated from a female patient aged 2-9 years who had a stem cell transplant for congenital amegakaryocytic thrombocytopenia, so the T cells may come from the graft donor.

This chain connects TRBV12-3 or TRBV12-4 to TRBJ2-4; D is unclear. This CDR3 spans 15 amino acids. V was clipped by 6 bases and J by 1 base, with 13 bases between them. CDR3 sequence reads: CASSQQFKAKNIQYF. CDR3 in DNA: TGTGCCAGCAGCCAACAATTCAAGGCCAAAAACATTCAGTACTTC.

This clonotype was detected only a few times. This chain links TRBV5-1 with TRBJ2-7, with D perhaps assigned TRBD1 or TRBD2 (5 bases each). Germline V gene data show CDR1 as SGHRS and CDR2 as YFSETQ. The CDR3 contains 15 residues. V was cut by 0 bases and J by 6 bases, with 16 bases left in between. CDR3 protein: CASSLATGPVGEQYF. The CDR3, as DNA: TGCGCCAGCAGCTTGGCCACGGGACCGGTAGGCGAGCAGTACTTC.

The V call is TRBV14, the J call TRBJ1-5; possible D gene TRBD1, 6 bases. V was shortened by 4 bases and J by 2 bases, with 15 bases between the two germline ends. This CDR3 has 16 amino acids. The germline gives CDR1 SGHDN, CDR2 FVKESK. CDR3 protein: CASSPRTDRGNQPQHF. DNA for the CDR3: TGTGCCAGCAGCCCCCGGACAGACCGAGGCAATCAGCCCCAGCATTTT.

Only a few counts were recorded for this clonotype. V is TRBV11-2 and J is TRBJ1-4; 9 nucleotides agree with TRBD1. The CDR3 contains 18 residues. After removal of 0 bases from V and 5 bases from J, the junction contained 10 bases not matched to a gene. Germline V gives CDR1 SGHAT, CDR2 FQNNGV. The CDR3 coding sequence is TGTGCCAGCAGCTTAGATAGCCGGCTGACAGGGGGAAATGAAAAACTGTTTTTT. Translating gives CASSLDSRLTGGNEKLFF.

This clonotype was counted a few times. The genes are TRBV7-8 and TRBJ2-1; TRBD1 agrees at 8 bases. The germline gives CDR1 SGHVS, CDR2 FQNEAQ. After removal of 4 bases from V and 4 bases from J, the junction contained 9 bases not matched to a gene. CDR3 size: 16 residues. The CDR3 sequence: CASSSRRDRRYNEQFF. In nucleotides, the CDR3 is TGTGCCAGCAGCTCAAGGCGGGACAGGAGATACAATGAGCAGTTCTTC.